One TCR beta chain is described in this entry. Profiled with immunoSEQ multiplex PCR; TCRdb holds only in-frame clones, not every one. The sample yields roughly 140,000 clones, 70% to 90% seen once. The source of the sample is a study of blood T cell repertoires in COVID-19. Sequenced input: peripheral blood. The TCR comes from a woman in her sixties or seventies with COVID-19, enrolled during active disease.

CDR3 sequence: CSVGALGGSNTGELFF. CDR3 sequence (DNA): TGCAGCGTTGGGGCCCTTGGGGGGTCAAACACCGGGGAGCTGTTTTTT. This chain joins TRBV29-1 and TRBJ2-2; the D gene is possibly TRBD2 (6 bases). V was cut by 4 bases and J by 2 bases, with 17 bases left in between. This CDR3 has 16 amino acids. CDR1 is SQVTM and CDR2 is ANQGSEA in the germline V gene.